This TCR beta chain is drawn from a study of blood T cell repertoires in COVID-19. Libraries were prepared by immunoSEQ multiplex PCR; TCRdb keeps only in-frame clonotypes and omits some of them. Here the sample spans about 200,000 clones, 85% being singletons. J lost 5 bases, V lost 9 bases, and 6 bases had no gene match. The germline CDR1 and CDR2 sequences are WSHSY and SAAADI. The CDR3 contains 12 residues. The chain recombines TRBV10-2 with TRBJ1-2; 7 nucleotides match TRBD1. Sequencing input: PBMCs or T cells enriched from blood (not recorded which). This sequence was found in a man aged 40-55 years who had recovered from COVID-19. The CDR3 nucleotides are TGCGCCAGTGGGGGCAGGGGGTATGGCTACACCTTC. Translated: CASGGRGYGYTF.